The rows below give T cell receptor beta chains drawn from one sample of a study of T cell repertoires in cytomegalovirus infection. From the reads, TCRdb called clonotypes with MiXCR, one entry per CDR3 protein. The profile covers some 440,000 distinct CDR3 sequences, with 30% to 40% appearing a single time and 12% to 15% taken by the ten largest. Material for sequencing was PBMCs. The receptors originated from a human donor in good health (CMV status not recorded). Some clones in this sample may be carry-over from other donors' samples. CDR3s include the opening cysteine and the closing phenylalanine or tryptophan. A D gene is named only where the DNA matches it firmly. Clone size is not always given. Where it is, it says once, few, many or a class for expanded clones.

D | size | J | V | CDR3 | DNA
. | . | TRBJ1-6 | TRBV12-3/TRBV12-4 | CASSLRPGAVNSPLHF | TGTGCCAGCAGTTTAAGGCCAGGGGCTGTAAATTCACCCCTCCACTTT
. | few | TRBJ2-7 | TRBV14 | CASSQPGRHSYEQYF | TGTGCCAGCAGCCAACCGGGACGGCACTCCTACGAGCAGTACTTC
TRBD2 | . | TRBJ2-3 | TRBV7-3 | CASSLGSGGGIQLTDTQYF | TGTGCCAGCAGCTTAGGGAGCGGGGGGGGCATCCAACTCACAGATACGCAGTATTTT
. | . | TRBJ2-3 | TRBV4-3 | CASSQNRRGASTDTQYF | TGCGCCAGCAGCCAGAATCGCCGGGGGGCTAGCACAGATACGCAGTATTTT
TRBD1 | many | TRBJ1-6 | TRBV7-3 | CASSTGTGGNSPLHF | TGTGCCAGCAGCACGGGGACAGGGGGAAATTCACCCCTCCACTTT
. | many | TRBJ2-5 | TRBV7-2 | CASTPGRLDNREGGETQYF | TGTGCCAGCACCCCAGGGCGGCTCGATAACAGGGAGGGTGGAGAGACCCAGTACTTC
. | . | TRBJ2-2 | TRBV7-9 | CASSPRKTPGQITGELFF | TGTGCCAGCAGCCCTAGAAAAACTCCGGGACAAATCACCGGGGAGCTGTTTTTT
TRBD1 | few | TRBJ1-1 | TRBV12-3/TRBV12-4 | CATQTGPTTEAFF | TGTGCCACCCAGACAGGGCCTACCACTGAAGCTTTCTTT
TRBD1 | . | TRBJ1-4 | TRBV12-3/TRBV12-4 | CASSTSTGRNENMFF | TGTGCCAGCAGTACATCGACAGGGCGGAATGAAAACATGTTTTTT
. | many | TRBJ2-1 | TRBV7-2 | CASSLNSGNEQFF | TGTGCCAGCAGCTTAAACAGCGGCAATGAGCAGTTCTTC
TRBD1 | many | TRBJ2-7 | TRBV7-2 | CASSRQGTFFSYEQYF | TGTGCCAGCAGCCGACAGGGGACTTTCTTCTCCTACGAGCAGTACTTC
. | . | TRBJ2-7 | TRBV27 | CASSLKPGTPYEQYF | TGTGCCAGCAGTTTAAAACCGGGAACCCCCTACGAGCAGTACTTC
TRBD1 | . | TRBJ1-2 | TRBV6-5 | CASIEVGQGRYGYTF | TGTGCCAGCATTGAAGTCGGACAGGGGCGCTATGGCTACACCTTC
TRBD2 | . | TRBJ2-3 | TRBV7-6 | CASSPESGGPRGTDTQYF | TGTGCCAGCAGCCCCGAAAGCGGGGGGCCCCGCGGCACAGATACGCAGTATTTT
TRBD1 | many | TRBJ1-6 | TRBV6-5 | CASSSTGTGIRSYNSPLHF | TGTGCCAGCAGCTCAACCGGGACAGGGATTCGCTCCTATAATTCACCCCTCCACTTT
TRBD2 | . | TRBJ2-1 | TRBV29-1 | CSVEDYGNSGGALSYNEQFF | TGCAGCGTTGAAGATTACGGGAATAGCGGGGGGGCCCTCTCCTACAATGAGCAGTTCTTC
TRBD1 | . | TRBJ1-5 | TRBV20-1 | CSATDRARNVNQPQHF | TGCAGTGCTACGGACAGGGCTAGGAACGTTAATCAGCCCCAGCATTTT
TRBD1 | many | TRBJ1-1 | TRBV7-8 | CASSLSRDRVSKAEAFF | TGTGCCAGCAGCTTGAGTCGGGACAGGGTTTCAAAGGCTGAAGCTTTCTTT
. | few | TRBJ1-1 | TRBV6-5 | CASSDLVGLPGAGVNTEAFF | TGTGCCAGCAGTGATCTAGTGGGGCTTCCAGGGGCAGGTGTGAACACTGAAGCTTTCTTT
. | . | TRBJ2-2 | TRBV20-1 | CSAFRTGRAGELFF | TGCAGTGCCTTTCGGACAGGGAGGGCCGGGGAGCTGTTTTTT
. | . | TRBJ1-4 | TRBV27 | CASSLRGALNEKLFF | TGTGCCAGCAGTTTAAGGGGGGCCCTGAATGAAAAACTGTTTTTT
TRBD1 | few | TRBJ2-1 | TRBV6-2/TRBV6-3 | CASTTPQGLGYNEQFF | TGTGCCAGCACCACCCCACAGGGGCTGGGTTACAATGAGCAGTTCTTC
TRBD1 | . | TRBJ2-2 | TRBV4-2 | CASSHSGTGGDTGELFF | TGTGCCAGCAGCCATTCCGGGACAGGGGGCGACACCGGGGAGCTGTTTTTT
. | many | TRBJ2-3 | TRBV6-1 | CASRSHSDTQYF | TGTGCCAGCAGGTCACATTCAGATACGCAGTATTTT
. | few | TRBJ2-4 | TRBV28 | CASRNSGAKNIQYF | TGTGCCAGCAGGAACAGCGGGGCCAAAAACATTCAGTACTTC
TRBD2 | few | TRBJ2-3 | TRBV20-1 | CSDRKSSGSHQYF | TGCAGTGACCGAAAATCTAGCGGGAGCCATCAGTATTTT
TRBD1 | few | TRBJ1-6 | TRBV27 | CASSSRGWTGNSPLHF | TGTGCCAGCAGTTCCCGTGGCTGGACAGGGAATTCACCCCTCCACTTT
. | few | TRBJ1-1 | TRBV5-6 | CASSYLRLEDTEAFF | TGTGCCAGCAGCTACTTACGCTTGGAGGACACTGAAGCTTTCTTT
TRBD2 | . | TRBJ2-1 | TRBV6-2/TRBV6-3 | CAIRGTSYNEQFF | TGTGCCATCCGGGGGACTAGCTACAATGAGCAGTTCTTC
. | few | TRBJ2-3 | TRBV10-3 | CAISEVQATDTQYF | TGTGCCATCAGTGAGGTGCAGGCCACAGATACGCAGTATTTT
TRBD2 | many | TRBJ2-5 | TRBV7-2 | CASSLGLAGGRETQYF | TGTGCCAGCAGCTTAGGGCTAGCGGGGGGTCGAGAGACCCAGTACTTC
. | . | TRBJ1-3 | TRBV7-2 | CASSFGGRNTIYF | TGTGCCAGCAGCTTTGGGGGTCGAAACACCATATATTTT
TRBD2 | . | TRBJ2-7 | TRBV11-2 | CASSLHWEGVYEQYF | TGTGCCAGCAGCTTACACTGGGAGGGCGTCTACGAGCAGTACTTC
. | many | TRBJ1-6 | TRBV7-8 | CASSSDGQNSPLHF | TGTGCCAGCAGCTCCGACGGACAGAATTCACCCCTCCACTTT
TRBD1 | . | TRBJ1-1 | TRBV20-1 | CSARPSPADRANTEAFF | TGCAGTGCTAGGCCCTCCCCCGCAGACAGGGCGAACACTGAAGCTTTCTTT
TRBD2 | few | TRBJ2-7 | TRBV4-1 | CASSRGGGAGDTYEQYF | TGCGCCAGCAGTCGCGGAGGGGGAGCGGGGGATACCTACGAGCAGTACTTC